Below are 28 T cell receptor beta chains sequenced from a single sample in a study of beta chain features in type 1 diabetes. Study outcomes and limitations: Within each of all four CD4+ subsets, Type 1 diabetes patients had TCRB CDR3s that were moderately but significantly shorter.

The antigens for these receptors are not known. Expressed TCRB transcripts were sequenced, since all the RNA that had been isolated was reverse transcribed. Repertoires were generated with immunoSEQ multiplex PCR, while TCRdb's copy carries only in-frame clones and drops some. Among roughly 150,000 clones listed, 7% to 9.5% were seen once. Specimen: central memory CD4+ T cells from blood. The receptors were gathered from a woman aged 25-40 years with type 1 diabetes.

This clone was seen a handful of times. The J gene is TRBJ1-2, the V gene TRBV18; D is undetermined. The V end lost 0 bases, the J end lost 2 bases, and 7 bases lay between the germline ends. Germline V gene lookup returns CDR1 KGHSH and CDR2 LQKENI. The CDR3 covers 14 residues. CDR3 loop: CASSPPVENYGYTF. CDR3 in DNA: TGTGCCAGCTCACCACCGGTCGAGAACTATGGCTACACCTTC. Using reference TRBV18 and TRBJ1-2 for the parts outside the CDR3, the full variable domain is NAGVMQNPRHLVRRRGQEARLRCSPMKGHSHVYWYRQLPEEGLKFMVYLQKENIIDESGMPKERFSAEFPKEGPSILRIQQVVRGDSAAYFCASSPPVENYGYTFGSGTRLTVV.

The chain is built from TRBV7-2 and TRBJ2-1; 8 bases align to TRBD2. This CDR3 spans 15 amino acids. Germline CDR1 is SGHTA and CDR2 is FQGNSA. The V gene end was trimmed by 2 bases and the J gene end by 11 bases; junction bases not matched to a gene: 11. CDR3 loop: CASSLTPGREGKQFF. The CDR3 region has the DNA TGTGCCAGCAGCTTAACTCCCGGGAGGGAAGGGAAGCAGTTCTTC.

This clone was counted between two and nine times. The J gene is TRBJ1-1, the V gene TRBV7-9; no firm D call. V lost 5 bases to trimming and J lost 3 bases, with 22 bases between them. The CDR3 totals 17 residues. Germline CDR1 is SEHNR and CDR2 is FQNEAQ (reference sequence). The CDR3 bases are TGTGCCAGCAGCCCCACTGCGCAGGCCTCCGGGGACACTGAAGCTTTCTTT. Amino acids: CASSPTAQASGDTEAFF.

Remarks on this clone: One end of the junction fails to match germline, which may point to a read error. This chain joins TRBV7-7 and TRBJ2-7; 7 positions match TRBD2. Per the germline V gene, CDR1 is SSHAT and CDR2 is FNYEAQ (reference sequence). CDR3 length: 14 residues. The CDR3 sequence: CASSLCGSFYEQYF. The CDR3 DNA follows: TGTGCTAGCAGCTTATGCGGGAGTTTCTACGAGCAGTACTTC.

This clone occurred a few times. This chain connects TRBV30 to TRBJ2-7, with D perhaps TRBD2 (5 bases). CDR3 length equals 15 residues. The germline V gene has CDR1 GTSNPN and CDR2 SVGIG (reference sequence). V lost 0 bases and J 0 bases, leaving 12 bases between the germline ends. For the CDR3, the DNA is TGTGCCTGGAGTGTAGGCGGGTCCAGCTCCTACGAGCAGTACTTC. It specifies CAWSVGGSSSYEQYF.

The chain couples TRBV5-1 to TRBJ1-1; TRBD1 might be the D (6 bases). The CDR3 extends over 14 amino acids. CDR1 is SGHRS, CDR2 YFSETQ, per germline. Trimming removed 2 bases from V and 0 bases from J, with 8 bases in between. CDR3 coding DNA: TGCGCCAGCAGCTTTCAGGGGTTGAACACTGAAGCTTTCTTT. Its translation: CASSFQGLNTEAFF.

A few counts support this clone. The chain links TRBV18 to TRBJ1-1, with D perhaps matching TRBD1 (6 bases). The CDR3 consists of 17 residues. CDR1 is KGHSH and CDR2 is LQKENI in the germline V gene. Deletions cut 0 bases from V and 0 bases from J, with 14 bases between. CDR3 in amino acids: CASSPPGQYTMNTEAFF. DNA of the CDR3: TGTGCCAGCTCACCACCCGGACAGTACACCATGAACACTGAAGCTTTCTTT.

This clone came up many times. The gene calls are TRBV4-2 and TRBJ2-6, with a tentative D call TRBD1 (5 bases). CDR1 is LGHNA, CDR2 YNFKEQ, per germline. Trimming shortened V by 4 bases and J by 0 bases, and 10 bases separated the two germline ends. CDR3 length: 16 amino acids. CDR3: CASSRGRTSGANVLTF. CDR3 sequence (DNA): TGTGCCAGCAGCCGGGGCAGGACCTCTGGGGCCAACGTCCTGACTTTC.

The CDR3 sequence: CASKITGFADTQYF. The CDR3 DNA reads TGTGCCAGCAAGATAACGGGATTCGCAGATACGCAGTATTTT. J is TRBJ2-3 and V is TRBV2; D is perhaps TRBD2 (5 bases). V lost 7 bases to trimming and J lost 4 bases, with 15 bases between them. Germline V gene data show CDR1 as SNHLY and CDR2 as FYNNEI. The CDR3 spans 14 residues.

This clone has a single count. Distinct nucleotide sequences in the sample also encode this CDR3. The chain carries TRBV28 and TRBJ1-5; the D is unclear. The ends were cut back, 6 bases at V and 6 bases at J, with 9 bases in the middle. The CDR3 is made up of 12 amino acids. The V gene's germline CDR1 is MDHEN and CDR2 SYDVKM. The CDR3 sequence: CASSRPGQPQHF. CDR3 DNA sequence: TGTGCCAGCAGCCGCCCGGGTCAGCCCCAGCATTTT. Filled out from reference TRBV28 and TRBJ1-5, the complete variable domain reads DVKVTQSSRYLVKRTGEKVFLECVQDMDHENMFWYRQDPGLGLRLIYFSYDVKMKEKGDIPEGYSVSREKKERFSLILESASTNQTSMYLCASSRPGQPQHFGDGTRLSIL.

The chain has TRBV25-1 and TRBJ1-5; D possibly corresponds to TRBD1 (5 bases). Germline loops: CDR1 MGHDK, CDR2 SYGVNS. There are 13 residues in the CDR3. V was trimmed by 5 bases and J by 6 bases, leaving 11 bases between them. The CDR3 is CASSQGKGQPQHF. The CDR3 coding sequence is TGTGCCAGCAGTCAGGGAAAGGGTCAGCCCCAGCATTTT.

V is TRBV6-6 and J is TRBJ2-1; 9 bases agree with TRBD2. The germline CDR1 and CDR2 sequences are MNHNY and SVGAGI (reference sequence). V was clipped by 6 bases and J by 4 bases; unmatched bases: 7. The CDR3 length is 15 residues. The CDR3 nucleotides are TGTGCCAGCAGACGCCTAGCGGGACCGTACAATGAGCAGTTCTTC. Translating gives CASRRLAGPYNEQFF.

The CDR3 nucleotides read TGTGCCACCAGCAGGGAATTCCCGGGACAGGGTTACGAGCAGTACTTC. It specifies CATSREFPGQGYEQYF. The chain carries TRBV15 and TRBJ2-7, with TRBD1 matching over 9 bases. The CDR3 length is 16 residues. Germline values: CDR1 LNHNV, CDR2 YYDKDF (reference sequence). Trimming at V came to 3 bases and at J to 4 bases, leaving 10 bases not matched to a gene.

This chain connects TRBV11-2 to TRBJ2-2, with 14 bases lining up with TRBD2. The CDR3 extends over 15 amino acids. Germline trimming cut 5 bases from V and 7 bases from J; bases unmatched to any gene: 3. Germline V gives CDR1 SGHAT, CDR2 FQNNGV. The CDR3 sequence: CASSPGLAGDGELFF. The CDR3 nucleotides read TGTGCCAGCAGCCCGGGACTAGCGGGAGACGGGGAGCTGTTTTTT.

The chain combines TRBV7-8 with TRBJ2-1, with 14 bases fitting TRBD2. V lost 1 base, J lost 9 bases, and 8 bases stayed unmatched. Germline CDR1 SGHVS, CDR2 FQNEAQ. The CDR3 spans 17 residues. The CDR3 spells CASSLGNGLAGGLEQFF. The CDR3 bases are TGTGCCAGCAGCTTAGGAAATGGACTAGCGGGAGGACTTGAGCAGTTCTTC.

The V and J genes are TRBV5-1 and TRBJ2-3; D not certain. The CDR3 has 15 amino acids. Germline loops: CDR1 SGHRS, CDR2 YFSETQ. Trimming left V 0 bases short and J 3 bases short, with 11 bases between. CDR3 DNA sequence: TGCGCCAGCAGCTTGGTCGTGATTCAGACAGATACGCAGTATTTT. Residues: CASSLVVIQTDTQYF.

This chain uses TRBV10-2 with TRBJ1-1; D is unresolved. This CDR3 region has 13 residues. Trimming took off 6 bases at V and 1 base at J, with 9 bases between the two ends. Looked up from germline, CDR1 is WSHSY and CDR2 is SAAADI. The CDR3 spells CASRGESNTEAFF. In DNA, the CDR3 is TGCGCCAGCAGGGGAGAATCGAACACTGAAGCTTTCTTT.

This clone was observed a few times. This chain links TRBV2 with TRBJ2-7; D unclear. The germline CDR1 and CDR2 sequences are SNHLY and FYNNEI. V was shortened by 7 bases and J by 0 bases, with 16 bases between the two germline ends. CDR3 length equals 15 residues. The CDR3 protein is CASTELAASSYEQYF. The DNA of the CDR3 is TGTGCCAGCACGGAGCTGGCAGCCAGCTCCTACGAGCAGTACTTC.

This clone was observed a few times. The chain combines TRBV4-1 with TRBJ1-4, with unresolved D. This CDR3 is built from 16 residues. The ends were cut back, 4 bases at V and 5 bases at J, with 17 bases in the middle. Looked up from germline, CDR1 is MGHRA and CDR2 is YSYEKL. The CDR3 reads CASSLPTQELNEKLFF. CDR3 nucleotides: TGCGCCAGCAGCCTACCGACACAAGAACTCAATGAAAAACTGTTTTTT.

This clone was observed at least ten times. The chain employs TRBV5-1 and TRBJ2-1, with 9 positions matching TRBD2. The CDR3 is made up of 16 amino acids. After removal of 4 bases from V and 6 bases from J, the junction contained 11 bases not matched to a gene. Germline assignment: CDR1 SGHRS and CDR2 YFSETQ. CDR3 region: CASSPALAGVPNEQFF. The DNA for the CDR3 is TGCGCCAGCAGCCCGGCCTTAGCGGGAGTCCCCAATGAGCAGTTCTTC.

The chain uses TRBV5-1 and TRBJ2-3; D possibly corresponds to TRBD2 (6 bases). Germline CDR1 reads SGHRS; CDR2 reads YFSETQ. V was trimmed by 0 bases and J by 1 base, leaving 9 bases between them. The length of the CDR3 is 15 residues. The CDR3 region is CASSLVWRGTDTQYF. CDR3 sequence (DNA): TGCGCCAGCAGCTTGGTGTGGAGGGGCACAGATACGCAGTATTTT.

The V call is TRBV15, the J call TRBJ2-3, with 10 bases lining up with TRBD2. V lost 5 bases and J lost 4; bases outside the gene matches: 12. The CDR3 loop spans 17 amino acids. Germline V gene lookup returns CDR1 LNHNV and CDR2 YYDKDF (reference sequence). CDR3 protein: CATSADTGTSESDTQYF. In nucleotides, the CDR3 is TGTGCCACCAGCGCTGATACCGGGACTAGCGAGTCAGATACGCAGTATTTT.

This clone was seen a handful of times. The chain is built from TRBV4-1 and TRBJ1-1, with a possible D match to TRBD1 (6 bases). The CDR3 has 15 residues. Trimming removed 2 bases at V and 0 bases at J, with 10 bases between. Germline V CDR1 and CDR2: MGHRA, YSYEKL. Here the CDR3 reads CASSQSWTVNTEAFF. In nucleotides, the CDR3 is TGCGCCAGCAGCCAATCTTGGACAGTGAACACTGAAGCTTTCTTT.

This clone has just a few counts. The chain combines TRBV20-1 with TRBJ2-1; D is undetermined. This CDR3 has 11 amino acids. V lost 6 bases and J 7 bases, leaving 10 bases between the germline ends. The germline gives CDR1 DFQATT, CDR2 SNEGSKA (reference sequence). The CDR3 protein is CSAEARNEQFF. The CDR3 DNA is TGCAGTGCAGAAGCGCGGAATGAGCAGTTCTTC.

This clone has a handful of counts. The sample contains more than one DNA sequence encoding this CDR3. The chain recombines TRBV11-2 with TRBJ2-5; 8 bases agree with TRBD1. The germline V gene has CDR1 SGHAT and CDR2 FQNNGV. J gave up 5 bases and V 3 bases, and 2 bases lay outside the gene matches. This CDR3 is built from 13 residues. This CDR3 reads CASSLDREETQYF. The CDR3 DNA reads as TGTGCCAGCAGCTTGGACAGGGAGGAGACCCAGTACTTC. Combining the CDR3 with reference TRBV11-2 and TRBJ2-5 gives the whole variable domain EAGVAQSPRYKIIEKRQSVAFWCNPISGHATLYWYQQILGQGPKLLIQFQNNGVVDDSQLPKDRFSAERLKGVDSTLKIQPAKLEDSAVYLCASSLDREETQYFGPGTRLLVL.

The chain links TRBV5-6 to TRBJ1-5; TRBD1 agrees at 9 bases. The CDR3 runs to 16 residues. Germline CDR1 SGHDT, CDR2 YYEEEE. Losses at the gene ends were 4 bases for V and 6 bases for J; bases not matched to a gene: 11. CDR3 nucleotide sequence: TGTGCCAGCAGCCGTGGGACAGGGTTTTTAGGTCAGCCCCAGCATTTT. It codes for CASSRGTGFLGQPQHF.

Only a few counts were recorded for this clone. The rearrangement joins TRBV27 to TRBJ2-3; possible D gene TRBD2, 6 bases. Germline lookup yields CDR1 MNHEY and CDR2 SMNVEV (reference sequence). V lost 3 bases and J 2 bases, leaving 12 bases between the germline ends. The CDR3 covers 15 residues. The CDR3 is CASSFGGPVTDTQYF. The DNA for the CDR3 is TGTGCCAGCAGTTTCGGAGGGCCGGTCACAGATACGCAGTATTTT.

CDR3 protein: CASSLASRFGTEAFF. CDR3 bases: TGTGCCAGCAGCTTAGCGAGCCGGTTCGGCACTGAAGCTTTCTTT. The chain is built from TRBV7-2 and TRBJ1-1; D remains ambiguous. Germline CDR1 and CDR2: SGHTA and FQGNSA. The CDR3 is 15 residues long. Trimming took 0 bases from V and 4 from J, leaving 12 bases between them.